The clone carrying this T cell receptor (beta chain) has only a few counts. No antigen is known for it. The PCR was carried out with 60 Vbeta primers and 13 Jbeta primers. Measured with immunoSEQ multiplex PCR; TCRdb has only the in-frame clones, and not every one. The sample includes fewer than 95,000 clones, 80% of them seen just once. The data originate from a study of cytomegalovirus exposure and HLA in healthy donors. Whole-study results and caveats: Later work found most CMV-associated TCR beta chains apparently HLA-restricted.

The sequencing input was PBMCs. The TCR sequence derives from a man between 18 and 35 years old in good health and CMV-seronegative.

CDR3: CASSDGQNTGELFF. The CDR3 DNA is TGTGCCAGCAGTGACGGACAAAACACCGGGGAGCTGTTTTTT. The rearrangement uses TRBV6-4 and TRBJ2-2, with D possibly TRBD1 on 5 matching bases. Germline-derived CDR1 and CDR2 are MRHNA and SNTAGT. V was trimmed by 2 bases and J by 2 bases, leaving 6 bases between them. This CDR3 contains 14 residues.